The 20 T cell receptor beta chains in this list originate from one sample, sequenced in a study of cytomegalovirus exposure and HLA in healthy donors. The PCR employed 60 Vbeta primers together with 13 Jbeta primers. The protocol was immunoSEQ multiplex PCR, while the TCRdb copy is restricted to in-frame clones and leaves out a portion. The sample comprises 30,000 to 40,000 clones, approximately 79% of which are singletons, and 7% to 10% rests with the top ten. Material: PBMCs. The receptor source for this set is a woman aged 30 to 39 in good health and CMV-seropositive.

This chain uses TRBV10-2 with TRBJ1-5; 7 nucleotides match TRBD1. CDR1 is WSHSY and CDR2 is SAAADI in the germline V gene. The CDR3 is 13 residues long. J was trimmed by 4 bases and V by 6 bases; bases with no gene match: 3. CDR3 amino acids: CASSRQGNQPQHF. For the CDR3, the DNA is TGCGCCAGCAGCCGACAGGGAAATCAGCCCCAGCATTTT.

This clone was detected only once. The chain employs TRBV6-4 and TRBJ1-2; 11 bases are a match to TRBD1. The V segment lost 2 bases and the J segment 3 bases; nucleotides outside the gene matches: 8. The CDR3 sequence is 17 residues long. Germline loops: CDR1 MRHNA, CDR2 SNTAGT. In DNA form, the CDR3 reads TGTGCCAGCAGTGACAAGGACAGGGGGCGCCGAGACTATGGCTACACCTTC. The encoded protein is CASSDKDRGRRDYGYTF.

The chain combines TRBV29-1 with TRBJ2-3; 7 bases agree with TRBD2. V lost 5 bases and J lost 3; bases outside the gene matches: 11. Germline V gene sequence: CDR1 SQVTM, CDR2 ANQGSEA. The CDR3 is 15 residues long. The CDR3 nucleotides are TGCAGCGTTTCGCGGTTGGCGGGGGATACAGATACGCAGTATTTT. Its translation is CSVSRLAGDTDTQYF.

The chain is built from TRBV19 and TRBJ2-2; TRBD1 matches 8 bases. The CDR3 covers 14 residues. Germline trimming cut 6 bases from V and 6 bases from J; bases unmatched to any gene: 6. Germline loops: CDR1 LNHDA, CDR2 SQIVND (reference sequence). The CDR3 spells CASRGRGQAGELFF. The CDR3 coding sequence is TGTGCCAGTAGAGGCAGGGGGCAAGCCGGGGAGCTGTTTTTT.

The V call is TRBV6-1, the J call TRBJ1-1; 9 bases agree with TRBD1. The CDR3 runs to 14 residues. The V segment lost 5 bases and the J segment 3 bases; nucleotides outside the gene matches: 4. Per germline, CDR1 MNHNS and CDR2 SASEGT. Here the CDR3 reads CASSWDREDTEAFF. For the CDR3, the DNA is TGTGCCAGCAGTTGGGACAGGGAGGACACTGAAGCTTTCTTT.

The V call is TRBV6-1, the J call TRBJ1-2; the D gene is possibly TRBD1 (5 bases). The CDR3 is 14 residues long. Trimming stripped 8 bases from V and 5 bases from J, with 18 bases between. Germline CDR1 MNHNS, CDR2 SASEGT. CDR3 nucleotide sequence: TGTGCCAGCCGTACCCGCCTGACAGAGTATGGCTACACCTTC. It yields the protein CASRTRLTEYGYTF.

This sequence joins TRBV5-1 and TRBJ2-1; D not certain. Deletions cut 2 bases from V and 0 bases from J, with 9 bases between. Germline CDR1 and CDR2: SGHRS and YFSETQ. The CDR3 covers 15 residues. The CDR3 spells CASSFTLSSYNEQFF. CDR3 nucleotide sequence: TGCGCCAGCAGCTTCACCCTAAGCTCCTACAATGAGCAGTTCTTC. Full variable domain (remainder filled in from reference TRBV5-1 and TRBJ2-1): KAGVTQTPRYLIKTRGQQVTLSCSPISGHRSVSWYQQTPGQGLQFLFEYFSETQRNKGNFPGRFSGRQFSNSRSEMNVSTLELGDSALYLCASSFTLSSYNEQFFGPGTRLTVL.

J is TRBJ2-7 and V is TRBV19; 7 bases align to TRBD2. Trimming took 1 base from V and 3 from J; bases not matched to a gene: 6. Germline V CDR1 and CDR2: LNHDA, SQIVND (reference sequence). This CDR3 spans 15 amino acids. CDR3 nucleotides: TGTGCCAGTAGTATAGCGGGAGGATTTCTCTACGAGCAGTACTTC. Translated: CASSIAGGFLYEQYF.

The rearrangement links TRBV10-3 to TRBJ2-7; D is possibly TRBD1 (6 bases). CDR3 size: 14 residues. The V end was cut by 4 bases, the J end by 4 bases, with 14 bases between. The germline V gene has CDR1 ENHRY and CDR2 SYGVKD. The CDR3 loop is CAISGDEQGYEQYF. The CDR3 DNA follows: TGTGCCATCAGTGGCGATGAACAGGGATACGAGCAGTACTTC.

The rearrangement uses TRBV6-5 and TRBJ1-1; possible D gene TRBD1, 5 bases. In germline, CDR1 is MNHEY, CDR2 SVGAGI. This CDR3 has 15 amino acids. V was cut by 2 bases and J by 1 base, with 11 bases left in between. Written as DNA, the CDR3 is TGTGCCAGCAGTTACGATGGGAGGGGGAACACTGAAGCTTTCTTT. Translation gives CASSYDGRGNTEAFF.

The chain links TRBV19 to TRBJ2-5; 12 positions agree with TRBD2. CDR3 length: 17 amino acids. After removal of 3 bases from V and 1 base from J, the junction contained 6 bases not matched to a gene. Germline values: CDR1 LNHDA, CDR2 SQIVND (reference sequence). The CDR3 DNA is TGTGCCAGTAGTATCCGCGGACTAGCGGGGATCCAAGAGACCCAGTACTTC. Protein: CASSIRGLAGIQETQYF. The variable domain in full, with the rest retrieved from reference TRBV19 and TRBJ2-5, is DGGITQSPKYLFRKEGQNVTLSCEQNLNHDAMYWYRQDPGQGLRLIYYSQIVNDFQKGDIAEGYSVSREKKESFPLTVTSAQKNPTAFYLCASSIRGLAGIQETQYFGPGTRLLVL.

The count of this clone is one. This chain links TRBV2 with TRBJ1-6; D is undetermined. The V end was cut by 4 bases, the J end by 2 bases, with 3 bases between. The V gene's germline CDR1 is SNHLY and CDR2 FYNNEI. The CDR3 extends over 13 amino acids. The CDR3 nucleotides read TGTGCCAGCAGTGTTACCTATAATTCACCCCTCCACTTT. This sequence encodes CASSVTYNSPLHF.

Details on this clone: Germline and junction disagree at one end, which may indicate a read error. V and J are TRBV5-1 and TRBJ1-2, with 9 nucleotides matching TRBD1. The CDR3 contains 14 residues. Germline CDR1 and CDR2: SGHRS and YFSETQ. CDR3 DNA sequence: TGCGCCAGCAGCTGGACAGGGGCGGACTATGGCTACCCCTTC. Its protein is CASSWTGADYGYPF.

The chain links TRBV27 to TRBJ1-2; D unclear. CDR3 length: 16 residues. Germline CDR1 and CDR2: MNHEY and SMNVEV (reference sequence). The V end lost 6 bases, the J end lost 1 base, and 18 bases lay between the germline ends. The CDR3 region is CASSPNFAGSNYGYTF. The CDR3 bases are TGTGCCAGCAGCCCAAACTTTGCGGGCAGTAACTATGGCTACACCTTC.

This clone was seen more than once but under ten times. The V and J genes are TRBV5-6 and TRBJ1-1; 8 positions agree with TRBD1. CDR3 length: 14 residues. Germline lookup yields CDR1 SGHDT and CDR2 YYEEEE. V shed 2 bases, J shed 3 bases, and the junction held 3 bases outside the gene matches. The CDR3 nucleotides read TGTGCCAGCAGCTTTCCAGGGGGCCACACTGAAGCTTTCTTT. Residues: CASSFPGGHTEAFF.

A few counts support this clone. The rearrangement uses TRBV29-1 and TRBJ2-3, with 7 positions matching TRBD2. The CDR3 is 15 amino acids. The V and J ends lost 2 bases and 1 base, in that order; junction bases with no gene match: 6. Germline values: CDR1 SQVTM, CDR2 ANQGSEA. CDR3 protein: CSVELLGRRTDTQYF. The CDR3 nucleotides read TGCAGCGTTGAACTCCTCGGGAGGCGCACAGATACGCAGTATTTT.

This clone came up a few times. The chain carries TRBV28 and TRBJ2-7; the match to TRBD2 covers 7 bases. Trimming cost V 8 bases and J 0 bases; bases outside gene matches: 10. The CDR3 contains 15 residues. Germline V CDR1 and CDR2: MDHEN, SYDVKM. DNA of the CDR3: TGTGCCAGCTCACCCGGGGGGACGGGCTCCTACGAGCAGTACTTC. The encoded protein is CASSPGGTGSYEQYF.

The genes are TRBV11-2 and TRBJ2-3; no definite D call. Germline V lookup: CDR1 SGHAT, CDR2 FQNNGV. The CDR3 extends over 13 amino acids. Between the trimmed V and J ends, which lost 4 bases and 0 bases, there was a span of 5 bases. The CDR3 DNA follows: TGTGCCAGCAGCTCTACTAGCACAGATACGCAGTATTTT. This gives the protein CASSSTSTDTQYF.

The chain combines TRBV18 with TRBJ1-2, with 8 bases identical to TRBD1. With V trimmed by 3 bases and J by 7 bases, 1 base remained unmatched. Germline-derived CDR1 and CDR2 are KGHSH and LQKENI. The CDR3 runs to 12 residues. This CDR3 is CASSPTGGGYTF. The CDR3 bases are TGTGCCAGCTCACCTACAGGGGGTGGCTACACCTTC.

The CDR3 DNA reads TGTGCCTGGAAGGGACAGGGGAACACCGGGGAGCTGTTTTTT. It specifies CAWKGQGNTGELFF. The V and J genes are TRBV30 and TRBJ2-2; TRBD1 matches at 9 bases. The CDR3 extends over 14 amino acids. Germline V lookup: CDR1 GTSNPN, CDR2 SVGIG (reference sequence). The V segment lost 4 bases and the J segment 1 base; nucleotides outside the gene matches: 1.